This T cell receptor beta chain was sequenced for a study of T cell repertoires in cytomegalovirus infection. Study details: Public TCR beta signatures marked donors with CMV infection and the matching HLA. Findings and limits, study-wide: Carriage of CMV together with the relevant HLA was identifiable through cumulative public TCR beta family frequency. Dominating the ex vivo response were HLA-C-restricted CMV-specific TCR beta clonotypes.

The sample holds many counts of this clonotype. Its antigen is as yet unknown. TCRdb reprocessed the reads via MiXCR and lists one record per CDR3 protein. The sample carries about 180,000 distinct CDR3 sequences, approximately 15% recorded once. Germline CDR1 MNHEY, CDR2 SVGEGT. V was clipped by 5 bases and J by 11 bases, with 13 bases between them. The length of the CDR3 is 12 residues. The sequenced sample was PBMCs. This sequence was found in a human donor in good health (CMV status not recorded). Some clones in this sample may be carry-over from other donors' samples. The chain is built from TRBV6-2 or TRBV6-3 and TRBJ1-5; D unresolved. The CDR3 nucleotides are TGTGCCAGCAGTAATCCGGGTTCCGCCCAGCATTTT. This translates into CASSNPGSAQHF.